This T cell receptor beta chain was sequenced during a study of shared clonotypes between healthy human individuals. Terminally differentiated effector memory CD45RA+ cells were excluded by CCR7 positive selection of CD45RO-negative cells. Germline V gene lookup returns CDR1 MNHEY and CDR2 SMNVEV (reference sequence). This CDR3 region has 14 residues. Trimming shortened V by 3 bases and J by 0 bases, and 9 bases separated the two germline ends. Generated by immunoSEQ multiplex PCR, the TCRdb table keeps only in-frame clones and is missing some. Of roughly 1,800,000 clones in the sample, approximately 94% were seen once. Details on this clone: Other nucleotide sequences in the sample specify the same CDR3.

This chain uses TRBV27 with TRBJ2-7; D may be TRBD2 (6 bases). The specimen was naive CD8+ T cells sorted from blood. This TCR was sampled from a man between 18 and 29 years old in good health. The CDR3: CASSFIGSSYEQYF. The CDR3, as DNA: TGTGCCAGCAGTTTCATCGGGAGCTCCTACGAGCAGTACTTC.